These 28 T cell receptor beta chains were sequenced from one sample in a study of T cell repertoires in cytomegalovirus infection. TCRdb reanalysed the reads using MiXCR and keeps one entry per CDR3 protein. The sample includes about 83,000 distinct CDR3 sequences, 29% seen only once; the top ten take over 60%. Antigens of these TCRs are unknown. The sample consisted of CD8+ T cells from cultured PBMCs, taken from culture after CMV antigen stimulation. These receptor sequences come from a human donor in good health (CMV status not recorded). Some clones in this sample may be carry-over from other donors' samples.

The V and J genes are TRBV6-5 and TRBJ2-3, with 14 bases identical to TRBD2. This CDR3 has 17 residues. V was pared by 4 bases and J by 2 bases, with 5 bases of the junction left unmatched. Looked up from germline, CDR1 is MNHEY and CDR2 is SVGAGI. The CDR3 DNA reads TGTGCCAGCAGTTTCGGGACTAGCGGGGGCCCCACAGATACGCAGTATTTT. It is translated as CASSFGTSGGPTDTQYF.

J is TRBJ2-5 and V is TRBV12-3 or TRBV12-4, with 8 bases aligning to TRBD1. This CDR3 spans 13 amino acids. Germline trimming cut 3 bases from V and 13 bases from J; bases unmatched to any gene: 10. For the CDR3, the DNA is TGTGCCAGCAGTTTGGGGACAGGTTCGGGGTCGTACTTC. Protein product: CASSLGTGSGSYF.

The chain is built from TRBV7-6 and TRBJ2-3, with a weak D call TRBD1 (6 bases). V lost 3 bases and J 5 bases, leaving 15 bases between the germline ends. This CDR3 is built from 15 residues. Germline V lookup: CDR1 SGHVS, CDR2 FNYEAQ. The DNA for the CDR3 is TGTGCCAGCAGCTTCGCACCTTCGGGACAAGATACGCAGTATTTT. Translated: CASSFAPSGQDTQYF.

The sample holds one count of this clonotype. This chain uses TRBV5-6 with TRBJ1-1; D may be TRBD1 (6 bases). The ends were cut back, 3 bases at V and 1 base at J, with 16 bases in the middle. Per germline, CDR1 SGHDT and CDR2 YYEEEE. The CDR3 runs 16 residues. The CDR3 protein is CASSSVLTGKNTEAFF. As DNA, the CDR3 is TGTGCCAGCAGCTCCGTATTGACAGGAAAGAACACTGAAGCTTTCTTT.

This clonotype was counted a few times. J is TRBJ2-3 and V is TRBV7-2; 9 bases match TRBD2. Germline CDR1 and CDR2: SGHTA and FQGNSA. The V gene end was trimmed by 0 bases and the J gene end by 6 bases; junction bases not matched to a gene: 4. The CDR3 length is 15 residues. Written as DNA, the CDR3 is TGTGCCAGCAGCTTAGCGGGCGGGGGGGCGGATACGCAGTATTTT. Translated: CASSLAGGGADTQYF. Using reference TRBV7-2 and TRBJ2-3 for the parts outside the CDR3, the full variable domain is GAGVSQSPSNKVTEKGKDVELRCDPISGHTALYWYRQSLGQGLEFLIYFQGNSAPDKSGLPSDRFSAERTGGSVSTLTIQRTQQEDSAVYLCASSLAGGGADTQYFGPGTRLTVL.

In its sample, this clonotype was seen a few times. The chain employs TRBV4-3 and TRBJ1-5; D uncertain. The germline CDR1 and CDR2 sequences are LGHNA and YSLEER. CDR3 length: 17 residues. V shed 1 base and J shed 3 bases, with 16 bases lying between them. The CDR3 reads CASSQVSPQENNQPQHF. The CDR3 bases are TGCGCCAGCAGCCAAGTGAGCCCGCAGGAAAACAATCAGCCCCAGCATTTT.

J is TRBJ2-5 and V is TRBV4-1; tentatively, D is TRBD1 or TRBD2 (6 bases each). The germline gives CDR1 MGHRA, CDR2 YSYEKL. The CDR3 covers 14 residues. V gave up 6 bases and J gave up 5 bases, with 16 bases separating them. CDR3 in DNA: TGCGCCAGCAGGGAGGGGGGCCCTTGGGAGACCCAGTACTTC. Translation gives CASREGGPWETQYF.

A few counts support this clonotype. The J gene is TRBJ2-7, the V gene TRBV7-8, with a tentative D call TRBD1 (5 bases). The germline V gene encodes CDR1 SGHVS and CDR2 FQNEAQ. This CDR3 has 14 amino acids. Deletions cut 7 bases from V and 4 bases from J, with 17 bases between. The CDR3 DNA reads as TGTGCCAGCACCCTTAGAAGCAGGGCTTACGAGCAGTACTTC. It specifies CASTLRSRAYEQYF.

V and J are TRBV27 and TRBJ1-6, with D unresolved. Germline assignment: CDR1 MNHEY and CDR2 SMNVEV (reference sequence). Trimming cost V 0 bases and J 16 bases, with 22 bases left between them. This CDR3 region has 16 residues. The CDR3 nucleotides read TGTGCCAGCAGTTTATCCACCCGAGGTCCGGTCCCAAATCTCCACTTT. Protein: CASSLSTRGPVPNLHF.

This clonotype was counted a few times. The chain couples TRBV20-1 to TRBJ1-2, with TRBD1 matching over 7 bases. Germline V gives CDR1 DFQATT, CDR2 SNEGSKA (reference sequence). This CDR3 has 15 amino acids. V lost 0 bases, J lost 4 bases, and 8 bases stayed unmatched. The CDR3 coding sequence is TGCAGTGCTAGAGAAAGTACAGGGGCGGGCTATGGCTACACCTTC. This sequence encodes CSARESTGAGYGYTF.

In nucleotides, the CDR3 is TGTGCCAGTAGTCCGTGGACAGGGGGTGACCTCTTTCATAGCAATCAGCCCCAGCATTTT. This encodes CASSPWTGGDLFHSNQPQHF. The chain couples TRBV19 to TRBJ1-5; 10 positions match TRBD1. The CDR3 spans 20 residues. Germline trimming cut 5 bases from V and 0 bases from J; bases unmatched to any gene: 16. Germline assignment: CDR1 LNHDA and CDR2 SQIVND (reference sequence).

The chain has TRBV3-1 and TRBJ1-1, with D unresolved. V was pared by 4 bases and J by 1 base, with 13 bases between. The germline CDR1 and CDR2 sequences are LGHDT and YNNKEL (reference sequence). This CDR3 is 15 amino acids long. CDR3 residues: CASSPLVTTNTEAFF. The CDR3 nucleotides read TGTGCCAGCAGCCCCCTCGTGACGACGAACACTGAAGCTTTCTTT.

This clonotype appeared a few times. This CDR3 is CASSSTSGGIDTQYF. The CDR3 nucleotides read TGTGCCAGCAGCTCAACTAGCGGGGGTATAGATACGCAGTATTTT. This chain uses TRBV7-8 with TRBJ2-3; 11 nucleotides match TRBD2. Losses at the gene ends were 4 bases for V and 5 bases for J; bases not matched to a gene: 5. Germline loops: CDR1 SGHVS, CDR2 FQNEAQ. CDR3 length: 15 residues.

This clonotype was recorded many times. The rearrangement joins TRBV11-2 to TRBJ2-7, with unresolved D. With 5 bases removed from V and 0 bases from J, the gap between germline ends came to 14 bases. CDR1 is SGHAT, CDR2 FQNNGV, per germline. This CDR3 has 15 residues. The CDR3 protein is CASSMDPQVSYEQYF. DNA for the CDR3: TGTGCCAGCAGCATGGACCCTCAGGTCTCCTACGAGCAGTACTTC. Using reference TRBV11-2 and TRBJ2-7 for the parts outside the CDR3, the full variable domain is EAGVAQSPRYKIIEKRQSVAFWCNPISGHATLYWYQQILGQGPKLLIQFQNNGVVDDSQLPKDRFSAERLKGVDSTLKIQPAKLEDSAVYLCASSMDPQVSYEQYFGPGTRLTVT.

This clonotype was seen a handful of times. This CDR3 reads CASSHLGGSYTEAFF. DNA for the CDR3: TGCGCCAGCAGCCACCTAGGGGGGTCTTACACTGAAGCTTTCTTT. The V gene is TRBV4-1, the J gene TRBJ1-1; a weak D match, TRBD1 (6 bases). CDR3 size: 15 residues. The germline gives CDR1 MGHRA, CDR2 YSYEKL. V was cut by 3 bases and J by 3 bases, with 14 bases left in between.

The chain uses TRBV28 and TRBJ2-7; D perhaps matches TRBD2 (6 bases). Germline CDR1 and CDR2: MDHEN and SYDVKM. This CDR3 spans 15 amino acids. V lost 4 bases and J lost 1, with 14 bases in between. CDR3 region: CASSSNGGTSYEQYF. The CDR3, as DNA: TGTGCCAGCAGTTCCAACGGTGGGACTTCCTACGAGCAGTACTTC. The full variable domain, its missing parts supplied by reference TRBV28 and TRBJ2-7, is DVKVTQSSRYLVKRTGEKVFLECVQDMDHENMFWYRQDPGLGLRLIYFSYDVKMKEKGDIPEGYSVSREKKERFSLILESASTNQTSMYLCASSSNGGTSYEQYFGPGTRLTVT.

In its sample, this clonotype was seen many times. The rearrangement joins TRBV7-3 to TRBJ1-2; 7 bases align to TRBD1. The CDR3 extends over 16 amino acids. Germline CDR1 reads SGHTA; CDR2 reads FQGTGA. With V trimmed by 3 bases and J by 0 bases, 7 bases remained unmatched. The CDR3 bases are TGTGCCAGCAGCTTGGACGGGACAGCCGCTAACTATGGCTACACCTTC. Translating gives CASSLDGTAANYGYTF.

The chain couples TRBV7-2 to TRBJ2-7, with D possibly being TRBD2 (6 bases). V was cut by 0 bases and J by 2 bases, with 11 bases left in between. The CDR3 runs to 15 residues. Looked up from germline, CDR1 is SGHTA and CDR2 is FQGNSA. The CDR3 loop is CASSLAWGVPYEQYF. The CDR3 DNA follows: TGTGCCAGCAGCTTAGCGTGGGGGGTCCCCTACGAGCAGTACTTC.

The chain employs TRBV10-3 and TRBJ2-3; 7 bases are shared with TRBD2. V gave up 6 bases and J gave up 0 bases; unmatched junction bases: 9. Germline V gives CDR1 ENHRY, CDR2 SYGVKD. The CDR3 runs 16 residues. CDR3 coding DNA: TGTGCCATCAGCCCCGGCGGGGGAGCTAGCACAGATACGCAGTATTTT. As protein: CAISPGGGASTDTQYF.

There are a few counts of this clonotype. This rearrangement joins TRBV9 to TRBJ2-5, with TRBD2 matching over 11 bases. Unmatched junction bases numbered 1, after V lost 3 bases and J lost 6 bases. The CDR3 consists of 13 residues. Per germline, CDR1 SGDLS and CDR2 YYNGEE. CDR3 sequence: CASSGLAGKTQYF. CDR3 in DNA: TGTGCCAGCAGCGGACTAGCGGGGAAGACCCAGTACTTC.

The rearrangement joins TRBV2 to TRBJ2-1; either TRBD1 or TRBD2 may supply D (6 bases each). This CDR3 comprises 12 residues. Trimming cost V 5 bases and J 9 bases, with 11 bases left between them. The germline V gene has CDR1 SNHLY and CDR2 FYNNEI. CDR3 loop: CASSWGAVEQFF. The CDR3 DNA sequence: TGTGCCAGCAGTTGGGGGGCAGTTGAGCAGTTCTTC.

This clonotype was seen repeatedly, ten times or more. V usage is TRBV9 and J usage is TRBJ2-3; D not resolved. Per germline, CDR1 SGDLS and CDR2 YYNGEE. V was shortened by 0 bases and J by 5 bases, with 7 bases between the two germline ends. The CDR3 is 13 amino acids. CDR3 nucleotides: TGTGCCAGCAGCGTAGAAGTCTTAGATACGCAGTATTTT. Translating gives CASSVEVLDTQYF.

This clonotype was observed many times. The V call is TRBV11-2, the J call TRBJ1-2; D uncertain. Germline lookup yields CDR1 SGHAT and CDR2 FQNNGV. V lost 0 bases, J lost 5 bases, and 7 bases lay in between. The CDR3 is 13 residues long. In DNA form, the CDR3 reads TGTGCCAGCAGCTTAGAGGGCCCGTATGGCTACACCTTC. It translates to CASSLEGPYGYTF.

This clonotype showed up just a few times. The chain joins TRBV3-1 to TRBJ2-2, with D hard to call. This CDR3 is built from 15 residues. V was trimmed by 4 bases and J by 1 base, leaving 10 bases between them. Per germline, CDR1 LGHDT and CDR2 YNNKEL (reference sequence). Here the CDR3 DNA reads TGTGCCAGCAGCCCCCTGACCTTGAACACCGGGGAGCTGTTTTTT. It codes for CASSPLTLNTGELFF.

The chain couples TRBV27 to TRBJ2-1; 7 bases are shared with TRBD1. J gave up 6 bases and V 6 bases, and 8 bases lay outside the gene matches. The germline CDR1 and CDR2 sequences are MNHEY and SMNVEV (reference sequence). The CDR3 runs to 14 residues. CDR3 coding DNA: TGTGCCAGCAGCCCCTGGGACAGTCTCAATGAGCAGTTCTTC. Protein: CASSPWDSLNEQFF.

In this sample, this clonotype turned up a few times. The chain employs TRBV28 and TRBJ2-1; D possibly corresponds to TRBD2 (6 bases). Trimming shortened V by 7 bases and J by 4 bases, and 20 bases separated the two germline ends. CDR3 length: 16 residues. The germline V gene has CDR1 MDHEN and CDR2 SYDVKM. The CDR3 reads CASTPLGGNPYNEQFF. The CDR3 nucleotides read TGTGCCAGCACCCCTCTCGGCGGGAACCCTTACAATGAGCAGTTCTTC. The whole variable domain, remainder taken from reference TRBV28 and TRBJ2-1, is DVKVTQSSRYLVKRTGEKVFLECVQDMDHENMFWYRQDPGLGLRLIYFSYDVKMKEKGDIPEGYSVSREKKERFSLILESASTNQTSMYLCASTPLGGNPYNEQFFGPGTRLTVL.

This clonotype was found a few times. The CDR3: CASSQVFLYSYEQYF. The CDR3 DNA sequence: TGCGCCAGCAGCCAAGTTTTCTTGTACTCCTACGAGCAGTACTTC. The chain combines TRBV4-1 with TRBJ2-7; no clear D. The CDR3 is 15 residues long. CDR1 and CDR2 (germline): MGHRA, YSYEKL. V lost 1 base, J lost 0 bases, and 10 bases lay in between.

There are many counts of this clonotype. The chain employs TRBV29-1 and TRBJ2-1; tentative D call: TRBD2 (6 bases). With 7 bases removed from V and 1 base from J, the gap between germline ends came to 17 bases. The germline CDR1 and CDR2 sequences are SQVTM and ANQGSEA. The CDR3 is 15 amino acids. CDR3 coding DNA: TGCAGCGGGCTGATAGGCGGGGTGTCCTACAATGAGCAGTTCTTC. Protein product: CSGLIGGVSYNEQFF.